This passage covers 20 T cell receptor beta chains from one sample sequenced in a study of graft-versus-host responses after intestinal transplantation. These receptors have no identified antigens. Using immunoSEQ multiplex PCR, the repertoire was profiled, and TCRdb retains in-frame clones only, with some absent. The table has 85,000 to 100,000 clones, just over 90% seen once. Material: unstimulated CD8+ T cells sorted from spleen or lymph node cells, obtained before intestinal transplant. These receptors were collected from a human donor who received an intestinal transplant.

The rearrangement uses TRBV23-1 and TRBJ2-7, with 9 positions matching TRBD1. TRBV23-1 is identified as an open reading frame with a role that is uncertain. Trimming removed 5 bases from V and 3 bases from J; junction bases left unmatched: 2. The CDR3 extends over 13 amino acids. CDR3 sequence reads: CASSEGQGYEQYF. The CDR3 DNA reads TGCGCCAGCAGTGAGGGACAGGGCTACGAGCAGTACTTC.

The chain employs TRBV4-1 and TRBJ2-2; TRBD1 matches 7 bases. This CDR3 has 13 amino acids. Trimming cost V 2 bases and J 7 bases; bases outside gene matches: 1. Germline assignment: CDR1 MGHRA and CDR2 YSYEKL. The CDR3 region is CASSQNRGGELFF. DNA of the CDR3: TGCGCCAGCAGCCAAAACAGGGGCGGGGAGCTGTTTTTT.

The gene calls are TRBV6-5 and TRBJ2-3; 10 nucleotides align to TRBD2. With V trimmed by 4 bases and J by 1 base, 2 bases remained unmatched. This CDR3 is 15 amino acids long. Germline CDR1 is MNHEY and CDR2 is SVGAGI. CDR3 protein: CASSSGLAGTDTQYF. Written as DNA, the CDR3 is TGTGCCAGCAGTTCCGGACTAGCGGGCACAGATACGCAGTATTTT.

The chain links TRBV5-5 to TRBJ2-2; D is possibly TRBD2 (6 bases). V was trimmed by 6 bases and J by 6 bases, leaving 15 bases between them. The CDR3 covers 14 residues. Germline CDR1 and CDR2: SGHKS and YYEKEE (reference sequence). Here the CDR3 reads CASILPGGSGELFF. CDR3 DNA sequence: TGTGCCAGCATCCTCCCCGGGGGTTCCGGGGAGCTGTTTTTT. Together with reference TRBV5-5 and TRBJ2-2, the CDR3 gives the full variable domain: DAGVTQSPTHLIKTRGQQVTLRCSPISGHKSVSWYQQVLGQGPQFIFQYYEKEERGRGNFPDRFSARQFPNYSSELNVNALLLGDSALYLCASILPGGSGELFFGEGSRLTVL.

The chain uses TRBV7-9 and TRBJ2-7, with 10 positions matching TRBD1. CDR1 and CDR2 from the germline V gene are SEHNR and FQNEAQ (reference sequence). This CDR3 is built from 14 residues. V shed 5 bases and J 3 bases; nucleotides not matched to a gene: 4. The chain's CDR3 is CASSPGQGYYEQYF. The CDR3 DNA reads as TGTGCCAGCAGCCCGGGACAGGGGTACTACGAGCAGTACTTC.

The chain uses TRBV7-9 and TRBJ2-7; TRBD1 aligns across 7 bases. In germline, CDR1 is SEHNR, CDR2 FQNEAQ (reference sequence). Unmatched junction bases numbered 1, after V lost 0 bases and J lost 5 bases. The CDR3 is 13 amino acids. CDR3 loop: CASSLATGDEQYF. In DNA, the CDR3 is TGTGCCAGCAGCTTAGCTACAGGGGACGAGCAGTACTTC.

This chain joins TRBV25-1 and TRBJ1-3; the D gene is possibly TRBD1 (5 bases). V lost 8 bases to trimming and J lost 0 bases, with 14 bases between them. Germline CDR1 is MGHDK and CDR2 is SYGVNS. The CDR3 runs 15 residues. CDR3 bases: TGTGCCAGCCGGCCACAGGAATACTCTGGAAACACCATATATTTT. Protein product: CASRPQEYSGNTIYF.

This chain joins TRBV5-5 and TRBJ2-7; TRBD2 aligns across 7 bases. This CDR3 region has 18 residues. Trimming removed 1 base from V and 0 bases from J; junction bases left unmatched: 13. Per germline, CDR1 SGHKS and CDR2 YYEKEE (reference sequence). The CDR3 DNA is TGTGCCAGCAGCTTGCTAGCTAGCGGAAGAGCAATCTCCTACGAGCAGTACTTC. The encoded protein is CASSLLASGRAISYEQYF.

The V and J genes are TRBV5-5 and TRBJ2-1; D remains ambiguous. CDR3 length: 14 amino acids. With 0 bases removed from V and 3 bases from J, the gap between germline ends came to 7 bases. Germline V CDR1 and CDR2: SGHKS, YYEKEE (reference sequence). The CDR3 DNA reads as TGTGCCAGCAGCTTGGACGTACTCTACAATGAGCAGTTCTTC. This sequence encodes CASSLDVLYNEQFF.

As to this clone: Without the conserved terminal phenylalanine or tryptophan, this CDR3 likely stems from a read error. The V call is TRBV6-1, the J call TRBJ1-2, with 7 bases lining up with TRBD1. This CDR3 is 13 amino acids long. The trim removed 8 bases at V and 1 base at J, leaving 4 bases unmatched. CDR1 MNHNS and CDR2 SASEGT come from the germline V gene. This CDR3 is CASFRDSNYGYTL. The CDR3 nucleotides read TGTGCCAGCTTCCGGGACAGTAACTATGGCTACACCCTC.

This chain connects TRBV6-5 to TRBJ2-7; D might be TRBD1 (6 bases). V was cut by 8 bases and J by 5 bases, with 16 bases left in between. CDR1 and CDR2 from the germline V gene are MNHEY and SVGAGI. The CDR3 consists of 13 residues. CDR3 coding DNA: TGTGCCAGCCGACTTGGGGGCAAAAACGAGCAGTACTTC. Translation: CASRLGGKNEQYF.

The chain links TRBV7-8 to TRBJ2-3, with a tentative D call TRBD2 (6 bases). Germline CDR1 SGHVS, CDR2 FQNEAQ. The CDR3 length is 12 residues. The CDR3 spells CGFGGSTDTQYF. The CDR3 DNA sequence: TGTGGTTTCGGGGGTAGCACAGATACGCAGTATTTT.

As regards this clone: At one end, the junction sequence differs from germline, possibly due to a read error. This rearrangement joins TRBV13 to TRBJ2-7; D is perhaps TRBD1 (5 bases). Germline-derived CDR1 and CDR2 are PRHDT and FYEKMQ (reference sequence). The CDR3 covers 14 residues. CDR3 loop: CASTGAGLSHEQYF. The CDR3 nucleotides read TGTGCCAGCACTGGAGCAGGGCTCTCCCACGAGCAGTACTTC.

This rearrangement joins TRBV11-2 to TRBJ2-3; D unclear. The CDR3 is made up of 15 amino acids. CDR1 and CDR2 from the germline V gene are SGHAT and FQNNGV. V was pared by 5 bases and J by 5 bases, with 17 bases between. CDR3: CASSPDRSRGDTQYF. The CDR3 region has the DNA TGTGCCAGCAGCCCCGATAGGTCTAGAGGAGATACGCAGTATTTT.

V usage is TRBV7-9 and J usage is TRBJ2-7, with D possibly being TRBD2 (5 bases). V was trimmed by 4 bases and J by 3 bases, leaving 13 bases between them. The germline V gene encodes CDR1 SEHNR and CDR2 FQNEAQ (reference sequence). The CDR3 totals 14 residues. This chain's CDR3 is CASSSPLADYEQYF. The DNA for the CDR3 is TGTGCCAGCAGCTCGCCGCTAGCTGACTACGAGCAGTACTTC. Complete variable domain (other parts from reference TRBV7-9 and TRBJ2-7): DTGVSQNPRHKITKRGQNVTFRCDPISEHNRLYWYRQTLGQGPEFLTYFQNEAQLEKSRLLSDRFSAERPKGSFSTLEIQRTEQGDSAMYLCASSSPLADYEQYFGPGTRLTVT.

The chain recombines TRBV29-1 with TRBJ2-3; maybe TRBD2 (5 bases). Trimming took 4 bases from V and 0 from J, leaving 8 bases between them. Germline V CDR1 and CDR2: SQVTM, ANQGSEA. This CDR3 has 13 amino acids. The CDR3 region has the DNA TGCAGCGTTGGCGAGGGAAGCACAGATACGCAGTATTTT. Protein: CSVGEGSTDTQYF.

The gene calls are TRBV7-2 and TRBJ1-2; 8 positions agree with TRBD1. CDR3 length: 17 residues. The trim removed 5 bases at V and 0 bases at J, leaving 11 bases unmatched. The germline CDR1 and CDR2 sequences are SGHTA and FQGNSA. CDR3 amino acids: CASSPGTGANTNYGYTF. Here the CDR3 DNA reads TGTGCCAGCAGCCCCGGGACAGGTGCTAATACTAACTATGGCTACACCTTC.

This clone was seen once. The gene calls are TRBV7-6 and TRBJ2-7; 7 bases line up with TRBD1. The V gene's germline CDR1 is SGHVS and CDR2 FNYEAQ. Germline trimming cut 5 bases from V and 6 bases from J; bases unmatched to any gene: 7. The CDR3 spans 13 residues. The CDR3 reads CASSPTRQGEQYF. In DNA form, the CDR3 reads TGTGCCAGCAGCCCAACCCGACAGGGCGAGCAGTACTTC.

The J gene is TRBJ2-7, the V gene TRBV29-1; TRBD2 matches 7 bases. The CDR3 loop spans 13 amino acids. Losses at the gene ends were 6 bases for V and 4 bases for J; bases not matched to a gene: 9. Per the germline V gene, CDR1 is SQVTM and CDR2 is ANQGSEA. CDR3 region: CSVYGGGSYEQYF. The CDR3 nucleotides read TGCAGCGTCTACGGGGGAGGGTCTTACGAGCAGTACTTC.

The V call is TRBV4-1, the J call TRBJ1-1; 7 bases are a match to TRBD1. Germline assignment: CDR1 MGHRA and CDR2 YSYEKL. The CDR3 spans 14 residues. Trimming at V came to 1 base and at J to 5 bases, leaving 4 bases not matched to a gene. CDR3 DNA: TGCGCCAGCAGCCAAGTCGAGGGGGCAACTGAAGCTTTCTTT. Translated, it gives CASSQVEGATEAFF.